This T cell receptor beta chain was captured by sequencing in a study of CD8 T cells in ankylosing spondylitis. Whole-study findings and limits: Disease-linked clones had a CD8+ phenotype and relatively low frequency in peripheral blood. Clones linked to disease were reported to show significant enrichment in matched ankylosing spondylitis synovial fluid. It appeared that ankylosing spondylitis blood was characterized by a TCR beta motif of several highly homologous variants. Earlier work had already found some motif variants in reactive arthritis synovial fluid and blood.

Germline loops: CDR1 SNHLY, CDR2 FYNNEI. Trimming at V came to 3 bases and at J to 5 bases, leaving 6 bases not matched to a gene. This CDR3 comprises 15 residues. The table lists this clonotype with many counts. Antigen unknown. Making the TCR beta libraries involved quantitative 5'-RACE with molecular barcodes. TCRdb independently ran MiXCR on the 5' RACE reads; one entry per CDR3 protein. The sample contains around 770,000 distinct CDR3 sequences, 15% to 20% of which appear only once. The sample was blood, either unsorted or a sorted T cell fraction (not recorded which). This TCR was sampled from a male donor with ankylosing spondylitis. The chain uses TRBV2 and TRBJ2-1, with TRBD1 matching over 8 bases. The CDR3: CASSDWGQVNNEQFF. In DNA, the CDR3 is TGTGCCAGCAGTGATTGGGGACAGGTAAACAATGAGCAGTTCTTC.